Shown below are 13 T cell receptor beta chains from a single sample sequenced in a study of CXCR3-negative and CXCR3-positive naive CD8 T cells. 5' RACE with UMI labels generated the TRB cDNA libraries. Reprocessing the 5' RACE reads, TCRdb reports a single entry for every CDR3 protein and omits DNA. This sample contains some 45,000 distinct CDR3 sequences. Specimen: naive CXCR3- CD8+ T cells from blood. As to subset: CD45RO-CCR7+CD27+CD95- naive CD8+ T cells lacking CXCR3 (TNR3-). These receptors all stem from a human donor in good health. Some clones in this sample may be carry-over from other donors' samples.

The chain combines TRBV7-9 with TRBJ2-7; checking the TCRdb D call of TRBD1 is not possible without DNA. There are 16 residues in the CDR3. The germline V gene encodes CDR1 SEHNR and CDR2 FQNEAQ (reference sequence). The CDR3 here is CASSGEFDRGTYEQYF.

This sequence joins TRBV7-2 and TRBJ1-1. The CDR3 loop spans 12 amino acids. CDR1 SGHTA and CDR2 FQGNSA come from the germline V gene. Here the CDR3 reads CASSFYWTEAFF.

V is TRBV5-5 and J is TRBJ2-2; the TCRdb call, TRBD1, lacks DNA for checking. This CDR3 spans 19 amino acids. In germline, CDR1 is SGHKS, CDR2 YYEKEE (reference sequence). The CDR3 here is CASSLPGDRVISVTGELFF.

The gene calls are TRBV20-1 and TRBJ2-5; no DNA is available, so the TRBD1 call from TCRdb remains unchecked. Germline CDR1 reads DFQATT; CDR2 reads SNEGSKA (reference sequence). This CDR3 is built from 14 residues. CDR3: CSASAGDPGETQYF.

V usage is TRBV19 and J usage is TRBJ2-3; TCRdb calls TRBD2, which cannot be checked without DNA. This CDR3 spans 16 amino acids. Germline CDR1 is LNHDA and CDR2 is SQIVND (reference sequence). The CDR3 protein is CASSRSSRAVVHTQYF.

The chain couples TRBV20-1 to TRBJ1-6; absent DNA, TCRdb's TRBD1 call cannot be checked. The CDR3 length is 17 residues. Looked up from germline, CDR1 is DFQATT and CDR2 is SNEGSKA (reference sequence). This chain's CDR3 is CSARDRIAQGSMAPLHF.

The rearrangement links TRBV12-3 or TRBV12-4 to TRBJ1-2. The CDR3 spans 13 residues. CDR3 sequence: CASSSAGNYGYTF.

The chain couples TRBV5-1 to TRBJ2-1. There are 13 residues in the CDR3. Germline CDR1 and CDR2: SGHRS and YFSETQ. This CDR3 is CASSLASSNEQFF. Full variable domain (missing parts from reference TRBV5-1 and TRBJ2-1): KAGVTQTPRYLIKTRGQQVTLSCSPISGHRSVSWYQQTPGQGLQFLFEYFSETQRNKGNFPGRFSGRQFSNSRSEMNVSTLELGDSALYLCASSLASSNEQFFGPGTRLTVL.

The chain has TRBV7-2 and TRBJ1-1. Germline-derived CDR1 and CDR2 are SGHTA and FQGNSA. CDR3 length: 15 amino acids. This chain's CDR3 is CASSLGRRGYTEAFF.

The chain recombines TRBV3-1 with TRBJ2-5. The CDR3 is 14 residues long. Germline V gives CDR1 LGHDT, CDR2 YNNKEL (reference sequence). CDR3 region: CASSQDSTAETQYF.

The J gene is TRBJ2-5, the V gene TRBV28. CDR3 length equals 14 residues. The V gene's germline CDR1 is MDHEN and CDR2 SYDVKM. CDR3 protein: CASSFLNILETQYF.

The chain links TRBV28 to TRBJ1-5. The germline CDR1 and CDR2 sequences are MDHEN and SYDVKM. This CDR3 contains 11 residues. CDR3 in amino acids: CASSFGEPQHF. The full variable domain, in which reference TRBV28 and TRBJ1-5 provide the parts outside the CDR3, is DVKVTQSSRYLVKRTGEKVFLECVQDMDHENMFWYRQDPGLGLRLIYFSYDVKMKEKGDIPEGYSVSREKKERFSLILESASTNQTSMYLCASSFGEPQHFGDGTRLSIL.

By frequency, this clonotype is medium-sized. V gene TRBV7-3 combines with J gene TRBJ2-1; the D gene TCRdb calls, TRBD2, cannot be checked with no DNA. Germline V lookup: CDR1 SGHTA, CDR2 FQGTGA. The CDR3 has 17 residues. CDR3 sequence: CASSSGLAGASDNEQFF.